This T cell receptor (beta chain) was sequenced for a study of cytomegalovirus exposure and HLA in healthy donors. Germline CDR1 reads SEHNR; CDR2 reads FQNEAQ (reference sequence). The CDR3 sequence is 11 residues long. V shed 5 bases and J shed 7 bases, with 8 bases lying between them. 60 Vbeta and 13 Jbeta primers were used in PCR. Assay used: immunoSEQ multiplex PCR; TCRdb lists only in-frame clones, some missing. The repertoire holds 74,000 or so clones, with over 70% as singletons. The chain carries TRBV7-9 and TRBJ1-1; D gene uncertain. This TCR was sampled from a man between 45 and 60 years old in good health and CMV-seropositive. The sequenced material came from PBMCs. The CDR3 DNA reads as TGTGCCAGCAGCGTTTTAGATGAAGCTTTCTTT. Residues: CASSVLDEAFF. The full variable domain, completed using reference TRBV7-9 and TRBJ1-1, is DTGVSQNPRHKITKRGQNVTFRCDPISEHNRLYWYRQTLGQGPEFLTYFQNEAQLEKSRLLSDRFSAERPKGSFSTLEIQRTEQGDSAMYLCASSVLDEAFFGQGTRLTVV.